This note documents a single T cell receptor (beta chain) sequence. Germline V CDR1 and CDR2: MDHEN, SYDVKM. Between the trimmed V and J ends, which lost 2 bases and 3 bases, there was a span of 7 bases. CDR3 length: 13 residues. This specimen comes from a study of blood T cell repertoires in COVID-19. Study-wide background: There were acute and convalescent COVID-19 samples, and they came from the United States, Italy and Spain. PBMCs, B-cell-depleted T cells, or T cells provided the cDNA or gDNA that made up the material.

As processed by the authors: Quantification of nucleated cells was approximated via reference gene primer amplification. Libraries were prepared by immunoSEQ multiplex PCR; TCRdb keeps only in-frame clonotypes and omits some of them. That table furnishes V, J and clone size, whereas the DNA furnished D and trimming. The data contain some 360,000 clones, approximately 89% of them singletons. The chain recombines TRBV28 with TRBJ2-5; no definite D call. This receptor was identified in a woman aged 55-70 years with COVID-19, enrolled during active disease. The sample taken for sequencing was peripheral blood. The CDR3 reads CASSLSREETQYF. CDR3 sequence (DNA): TGTGCCAGCAGTTTAAGTAGAGAAGAGACCCAGTACTTC.